The 27 T cell receptor beta chains presented below share a single source sample, sequenced in a study of T cells after yellow fever vaccination. TCRdb re-analysed the 5' RACE reads in MiXCR, keeping a single row per CDR3 protein. The sample shows a few hundred thousand distinct CDR3 sequences, roughly 3.9% of them seen only once. The material sequenced was PBMCs, taken 5 days after the yellow fever booster vaccination. These receptors all stem from a man between 18 and 35 years old who received the YFV17D yellow fever vaccine.

The V gene is TRBV12-3 or TRBV12-4, the J gene TRBJ1-2; D uncertain. The CDR3 has 14 amino acids. Deletions cut 3 bases from V and 4 bases from J, with 12 bases between. The CDR3 DNA reads as TGTGCCAGCAGTTTCGGCGTTCCTAGCTATGGCTACACCTTC. As protein: CASSFGVPSYGYTF.

This clonotype has at least ten counts. This chain uses TRBV5-1 with TRBJ1-2; 11 bases match TRBD1. Losses at the gene ends were 0 bases for V and 5 bases for J; bases not matched to a gene: 18. The CDR3 has 20 residues. Germline CDR1 SGHRS, CDR2 YFSETQ. The CDR3 nucleotides are TGCGCCAGCAGCTTGGGCCGGCGGCGCGTCGGACAGGGGGCGGAATATGGCTACACCTTC. The encoded protein is CASSLGRRRVGQGAEYGYTF.

The V call is TRBV6-5, the J call TRBJ2-7, with D perhaps given as TRBD1 or TRBD2 (5 bases each). Germline-derived CDR1 and CDR2 are MNHEY and SVGAGI. The V gene lost 0 bases and the J gene lost 4 bases, with 7 bases spanning the gap. The CDR3 is 13 amino acids. CDR3 amino acids: CASSYSGEYEQYF. Written as DNA, the CDR3 is TGTGCCAGCAGTTACTCAGGGGAGTACGAGCAGTACTTC.

This clonotype has at least ten counts. The chain is built from TRBV5-1 and TRBJ2-3, with D perhaps TRBD1 (6 bases). Trimming shortened V by 0 bases and J by 0 bases, and 8 bases separated the two germline ends. There are 15 residues in the CDR3. Per germline, CDR1 SGHRS and CDR2 YFSETQ. The CDR3 sequence is CASSLGGQSTDTQYF. The CDR3 DNA is TGCGCCAGCAGCTTGGGTGGACAGAGCACAGATACGCAGTATTTT.

There are a few counts of this clonotype. The V and J genes are TRBV19 and TRBJ2-1, with 12 bases fitting TRBD1. CDR3 size: 14 residues. The V segment lost 4 bases and the J segment 14 bases; nucleotides outside the gene matches: 9. CDR1 is LNHDA and CDR2 is SQIVND in the germline V gene (reference sequence). CDR3 amino acids: CASSTTGTGGAEFF. CDR3 nucleotide sequence: TGTGCCAGTAGTACTACCGGGACAGGGGGCGCCGAGTTCTTC.

The V and J genes are TRBV5-6 and TRBJ2-5, with 7 bases that match TRBD1. Germline assignment: CDR1 SGHDT and CDR2 YYEEEE. This CDR3 is built from 14 residues. With V trimmed by 4 bases and J by 3 bases, 6 bases remained unmatched. In nucleotides, the CDR3 is TGTGCCAGCAGCACGACAGGGATTGAAGAGACCCAGTACTTC. It translates to CASSTTGIEETQYF.

The CDR3 DNA is TGCGCCAGCAGCCCCATCCCAGGGGGGACCGGGGAGCTGTTTTTT. This gives the protein CASSPIPGGTGELFF. The chain recombines TRBV4-3 with TRBJ2-2; the D gene is possibly TRBD1 (7 bases). Trimming cost V 4 bases and J 5 bases, with 14 bases left between them. The CDR3 has 15 amino acids. Per germline, CDR1 LGHNA and CDR2 YSLEER.

V and J are TRBV5-6 and TRBJ2-5; 9 positions match TRBD2. V lost 4 bases and J lost 5; bases outside the gene matches: 12. Germline V gene sequence: CDR1 SGHDT, CDR2 YYEEEE. The CDR3 sequence is 16 residues long. For the CDR3, the DNA is TGTGCCAGCAGCGCCTGGCTAGCGGGGCTAGGGGAGACCCAGTACTTC. Translating gives CASSAWLAGLGETQYF.

The V call is TRBV28, the J call TRBJ1-5; tentative D call: TRBD1 (6 bases). The CDR3 loop spans 11 amino acids. Germline lookup yields CDR1 MDHEN and CDR2 SYDVKM. V dropped 3 bases and J dropped 12 bases, with 9 bases sitting between them. The CDR3 DNA reads TGTGCCAGCAGTTTTAGGGGGGTCCAGCATTTT. It specifies CASSFRGVQHF. The variable domain in full, completed from reference TRBV28 and TRBJ1-5, reads DVKVTQSSRYLVKRTGEKVFLECVQDMDHENMFWYRQDPGLGLRLIYFSYDVKMKEKGDIPEGYSVSREKKERFSLILESASTNQTSMYLCASSFRGVQHFGDGTRLSIL.

The sample holds a few counts of this clonotype. The chain has TRBV20-1 and TRBJ2-7; no reliable D call. The CDR3 contains 13 residues. The ends were cut back, 1 base at V and 3 bases at J, with 10 bases in the middle. Germline assignment: CDR1 DFQATT and CDR2 SNEGSKA (reference sequence). The CDR3 here is CSARGIDRYEQYV. The CDR3 DNA reads TGCAGTGCTAGAGGGATCGACCGCTACGAGCAGTACGTC.

In its sample, this clonotype was seen a few times. This sequence joins TRBV6-6 and TRBJ2-7; D is uncertain. From germline, CDR1 is MNHNY and CDR2 SVGAGI (reference sequence). CDR3 length: 14 amino acids. Trimming removed 2 bases from V and 2 bases from J, with 10 bases in between. CDR3 sequence: CASSYPHKTYEQYV. The CDR3 coding sequence is TGTGCCAGCAGTTACCCGCATAAGACCTACGAGCAGTACGTC.

The chain joins TRBV29-1 to TRBJ1-2; 9 bases line up with TRBD1. This CDR3 comprises 13 residues. CDR1 and CDR2 (germline): SQVTM, ANQGSEA. Trimming took 6 bases from V and 7 from J; bases not matched to a gene: 9. CDR3 sequence: CSVRPGQGGGYTF. In nucleotides, the CDR3 is TGCAGCGTAAGACCGGGACAGGGTGGTGGCTACACCTTC.

This clonotype was recorded a few times. This chain uses TRBV4-3 with TRBJ1-4; 8 bases agree with TRBD1. The germline V gene encodes CDR1 LGHNA and CDR2 YSLEER. J lost 8 bases, V lost 1 base, and 6 bases had no gene match. This CDR3 has 15 residues. The CDR3 DNA reads as TGCGCCAGCAGCCAAGGGTCCAGGGGGCAAGAAAAACTGTTTTTT. It codes for CASSQGSRGQEKLFF.

This clonotype was detected many times. This chain links TRBV6-1 with TRBJ2-5; 8 nucleotides align to TRBD1. Unmatched junction bases numbered 5, after V lost 8 bases and J lost 3 bases. The germline gives CDR1 MNHNS, CDR2 SASEGT. This CDR3 region has 13 residues. Here the CDR3 reads CASLRTGKETQYF. Here the CDR3 DNA reads TGTGCCAGCCTCCGGACAGGGAAAGAGACCCAGTACTTC.

This clonotype has a handful of counts. This chain joins TRBV7-2 and TRBJ2-1, with D uncertain. With 3 bases removed from V and 7 bases from J, the gap between germline ends came to 7 bases. The CDR3 spans 12 residues. Looked up from germline, CDR1 is SGHTA and CDR2 is FQGNSA. The chain's CDR3 is CASSLPRNEQFF. Written as DNA, the CDR3 is TGTGCCAGCAGCTTGCCCCGGAATGAGCAGTTCTTC.

This clonotype was seen more than once but under ten times. The CDR3 DNA is TGCAGTGCTAGTGACCGTTTTGGGGGGGCTGGTGGCTACACCTTC. It is translated as CSASDRFGGAGGYTF. The chain links TRBV20-1 to TRBJ1-2, with D possibly matching TRBD1 (6 bases). V was clipped by 3 bases and J by 7 bases, with 21 bases between them. The CDR3 totals 15 residues. In germline, CDR1 is DFQATT, CDR2 SNEGSKA (reference sequence).

The chain employs TRBV4-1 and TRBJ2-3; D is ambiguous. Germline V gene data show CDR1 as MGHRA and CDR2 as YSYEKL. Trimming took off 1 base at V and 2 bases at J, with 13 bases between the two ends. The CDR3 covers 16 residues. CDR3 region: CASSQGLPHYTDTQYF. The CDR3 region has the DNA TGCGCCAGCAGCCAAGGGCTACCCCACTACACAGATACGCAGTATTTT.

The CDR3, as DNA: TGTGCCAGCAGTTTATTGATTCCCGAAGCGGGTTTGGGCACAGATACGCAGTATTTT. It is translated as CASSLLIPEAGLGTDTQYF. The chain combines TRBV28 with TRBJ2-3; D is perhaps TRBD2 (6 bases). CDR3 length: 19 amino acids. V was clipped by 1 base and J by 1 base, with 21 bases between them. Germline-derived CDR1 and CDR2 are MDHEN and SYDVKM.

The chain uses TRBV9 and TRBJ1-2; TRBD1 matches 8 bases. Germline trimming cut 2 bases from V and 8 bases from J; bases unmatched to any gene: 8. The germline CDR1 and CDR2 sequences are SGDLS and YYNGEE. This CDR3 has 14 amino acids. The CDR3 DNA reads as TGTGCCAGCAGCGTTCAGGGGGCGCGAAACGGCTACACCTTC. It codes for CASSVQGARNGYTF.

This clonotype has a handful of counts. This chain connects TRBV6-1 to TRBJ2-7; TRBD2 is a possible D gene (5 bases). The CDR3 is made up of 14 amino acids. Trimming pared 5 bases from V and 6 bases from J, leaving 17 bases between. The V gene's germline CDR1 is MNHNS and CDR2 SASEGT. For the CDR3, the DNA is TGTGCCAGCAGTCACCTCTTCGGGGATCCCGAGCAGTACTTC. Protein product: CASSHLFGDPEQYF.

This chain joins TRBV12-3 or TRBV12-4 and TRBJ2-7, with 7 bases identical to TRBD1. V dropped 4 bases and J dropped 4; count of bases not matched to a gene: 7. This CDR3 spans 14 amino acids. CDR3 nucleotides: TGTGCCAGCAGTTCTCGGGACAGTATTTACGAGCAGTACTTC. Its translation is CASSSRDSIYEQYF.

The chain links TRBV29-1 to TRBJ2-1, with D uncertain. The CDR3 is 12 residues long. The germline gives CDR1 SQVTM, CDR2 ANQGSEA. Trimming shortened V by 3 bases and J by 7 bases, and 10 bases separated the two germline ends. The CDR3 bases are TGCAGCGTTGACCAAGACTGGAATGAGCAGTTCTTC. It codes for CSVDQDWNEQFF.

This chain links TRBV5-1 with TRBJ1-3; D ambiguous. Germline CDR1 is SGHRS and CDR2 is YFSETQ. The V end lost 4 bases, the J end lost 4 bases, and 3 bases lay between the germline ends. This CDR3 region has 11 residues. The CDR3 DNA follows: TGCGCCAGCAGCATCGGAAACACCATATATTTT. It yields the protein CASSIGNTIYF. Full variable domain (missing parts from reference TRBV5-1 and TRBJ1-3): KAGVTQTPRYLIKTRGQQVTLSCSPISGHRSVSWYQQTPGQGLQFLFEYFSETQRNKGNFPGRFSGRQFSNSRSEMNVSTLELGDSALYLCASSIGNTIYFGEGSWLTVV.

The gene calls are TRBV3-1 and TRBJ1-6; 8 nucleotides match TRBD1. The CDR3 has 14 amino acids. V was pared by 4 bases and J by 13 bases, with 9 bases of the junction left unmatched. Germline V gene data show CDR1 as LGHDT and CDR2 as YNNKEL (reference sequence). CDR3 nucleotide sequence: TGTGCCAGCAGCCCGGGACAGGTTGCGATTCCCCTCCACTTT. Translated, it gives CASSPGQVAIPLHF.

This clonotype was seen many times. This chain joins TRBV11-1 and TRBJ2-1, with D tentatively TRBD2 (6 bases). CDR3 length equals 14 residues. V lost 2 bases and J lost 7, with 12 bases in between. The germline gives CDR1 SGHAT, CDR2 FQDESV (reference sequence). Here the CDR3 reads CASSLMAGLNEQFF. The CDR3, as DNA: TGTGCCAGCAGCTTAATGGCGGGGTTAAATGAGCAGTTCTTC.

This chain links TRBV6-5 with TRBJ1-6; a weak D match, TRBD1 (5 bases). The CDR3 sequence is 15 residues long. V lost 0 bases and J 6 bases, leaving 9 bases between the germline ends. Germline V gene lookup returns CDR1 MNHEY and CDR2 SVGAGI. The CDR3 sequence is CASSYSRTLNSPLHF. DNA for the CDR3: TGTGCCAGCAGTTACTCTCGGACACTTAATTCACCCCTCCACTTT.

The CDR3 is CSATTRPAWADTQYF. The CDR3, as DNA: TGCAGTGCCACGACCAGGCCGGCGTGGGCAGATACGCAGTATTTT. The rearrangement joins TRBV20-1 to TRBJ2-3; no definite D call. V was pared by 6 bases and J by 4 bases, with 20 bases between. The CDR3 runs to 15 residues. From germline, CDR1 is DFQATT and CDR2 SNEGSKA (reference sequence).